A single TCR beta chain is shown here with its context. Its target is not known. The data were taken from a study of cytomegalovirus exposure and HLA in healthy donors. Study conclusions and caveats: Association of a missense DCLRE1C variant with TCR beta V- and J-gene trimming was reported in a later analysis. A later analysis associated some 18,000 TCR beta sequences with HLA alleles at a 0.05 false discovery rate. DRB1 had the most TCR associations and HLA-C the fewest, a later analysis found, with rates varying by HLA locus. TCR beta sequences reportedly predicted most subjects' HLA-A and HLA-B alleles accurately.

It was with 60 Vbeta and 13 Jbeta primers that the PCR ran. This table comes from immunoSEQ multiplex PCR, and its TCRdb copy is limited to in-frame clones, with some not included. The sample shows a few hundred thousand clones, roughly 91% of them seen only once. Losses at the gene ends were 1 base for V and 2 bases for J; bases not matched to a gene: 5. The CDR3 is 16 amino acids. Germline V gives CDR1 GTSNPN, CDR2 SVGIG (reference sequence). The sample consisted of PBMCs. V gene TRBV30 combines with J gene TRBJ2-1, with 10 bases fitting TRBD1. The clonotype was recovered from a girl aged 2-10 years in good health and CMV-seronegative. CDR3 region: CAWSAGQGVPYNEQFF. The CDR3 DNA is TGTGCCTGGAGTGCCGGACAGGGGGTCCCCTACAATGAGCAGTTCTTC.